The 3 T cell receptor beta chains given below trace back to one sample, sequenced in a study of identical twins. TCRdb used MiXCR to reprocess the 5' RACE reads, holding one entry per CDR3 protein. In the table there are 500,000 or so distinct CDR3 sequences, 22% of which are singletons. The sample was also reused in another study, on T cells expressing NK-cell markers.

Sequencing used CD4+ T cells sorted from blood. All receptors derive from a woman between 18 and 30 years old in good health.

The chain employs TRBV27 and TRBJ1-1; no clear D. This CDR3 region has 13 residues. The germline CDR1 and CDR2 sequences are MNHEY and SMNVEV (reference sequence). The V and J ends lost 5 bases and 5 bases respectively, with 12 bases between them. DNA of the CDR3: TGTGCCAGCAGTAGACGTACCCGGACTGAAGCTTTCTTT. As protein: CASSRRTRTEAFF.

The chain combines TRBV20-1 with TRBJ1-1; D unresolved. Germline V gene data show CDR1 as DFQATT and CDR2 as SNEGSKA (reference sequence). V was pared by 5 bases and J by 1 base, with 14 bases between. The CDR3 covers 14 residues. The CDR3 sequence: CSADLGRGNTEAFF. DNA for the CDR3: TGCAGTGCTGATTTGGGTCGGGGGAACACTGAAGCTTTCTTT.

The chain links TRBV12-5 to TRBJ2-3; 8 bases fit TRBD2. This CDR3 contains 15 residues. The V gene end was trimmed by 1 base and the J gene end by 2 bases; junction bases not matched to a gene: 2. CDR1 and CDR2 (germline): LGHNT, FRNRAP. This CDR3 is CASGLGRGATDTQYF. CDR3 coding DNA: TGTGCTAGTGGTTTGGGGCGGGGGGCCACAGATACGCAGTATTTT.